What follows is one T cell receptor beta chain and its context. The antigen remains unidentified. Study-wide results and limits: Larger-cohort validation covered only one TCR beta V-J rearrangement.

Constant-region reverse primers amplified full-length variable regions, followed by semi-nested Nested Universal Primer A PCR. In TCRdb, the 5' RACE reads were re-called with MiXCR into one record per CDR3 protein. The sample records some 64,000 distinct CDR3 sequences, about 20% being singletons. This CDR3 contains 14 residues. Per the germline V gene, CDR1 is SGHDT and CDR2 is YYEEEE. Trimming pared 1 base from V and 11 bases from J, leaving 19 bases between. The sample was memory CD4+ T cells sorted from a lymph node. Specified subset: memory CD4+ T cells, CD4+CD45RO+CD25-. The TCR comes from a female donor with breast cancer. This chain connects TRBV5-6 to TRBJ2-7, with a possible D match to TRBD2 (6 bases). The CDR3 loop reads CASSLSGLPGGEYF. In nucleotides, the CDR3 is TGTGCCAGCAGCTTGAGTGGACTCCCCGGAGGGGAGTACTTC.